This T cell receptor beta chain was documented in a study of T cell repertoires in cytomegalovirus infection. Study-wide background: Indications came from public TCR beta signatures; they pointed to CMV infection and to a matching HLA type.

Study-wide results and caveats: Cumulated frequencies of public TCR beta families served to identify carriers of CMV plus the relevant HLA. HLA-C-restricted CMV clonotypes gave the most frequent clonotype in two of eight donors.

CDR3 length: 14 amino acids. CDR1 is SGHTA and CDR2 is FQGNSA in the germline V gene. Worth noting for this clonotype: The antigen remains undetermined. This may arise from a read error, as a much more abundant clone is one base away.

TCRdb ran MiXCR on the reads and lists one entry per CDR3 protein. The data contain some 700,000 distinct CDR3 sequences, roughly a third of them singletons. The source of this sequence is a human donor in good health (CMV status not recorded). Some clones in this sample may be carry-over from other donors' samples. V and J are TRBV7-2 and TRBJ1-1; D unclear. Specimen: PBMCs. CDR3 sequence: CASSLMQMNSEAFF. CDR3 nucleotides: TGTGCCAGCAGCTTGATGCAGATGAACAGTGAAGCTTTCTTT.